Included here is one T cell receptor (beta chain) sequence, with context. Its antigen specificity is not known. The record has no base qualities; no much larger clone is one base away. The donors were healthy, HIV-negative adults with no recently reported acute infections or vaccinations. Every donor was a Caucasian adult residing in Nashville, Tennessee, USA. CD4+ T cells were enriched by magnetic negative selection; naive cells were then positively selected on CD45RA, and the negative fraction formed the memory subset. Blood was obtained by leukapheresis, after which PBMCs were separated by Ficoll-Histopaque density gradient centrifugation and cryopreserved in liquid nitrogen vapor phase. Analytical flow cytometry was used to check the purity and quantity of every magnetically sorted T cell population. Genomic DNA was isolated from every sorted fraction and measured by UV absorbance on a Nanodrop 2000c.

These data originate in a study of shared clonotypes between healthy human individuals (dated by TCRdb to 2019 to 2021). General notes on the study: Two women and three men aged 18 to 49 years were included in the cohort. To estimate repertoire size and how much clonotypes are shared between individuals, the study performed deep sequencing of blood TCR repertoires from five healthy adults. For each donor, CD4 naive and CD4 memory were each run on three plates, CD8 naive on two plates, and CD8 memory on one plate. Leukapheresis yielded between about 0.8 and 9.5 billion PBMCs per donor. To increase sequencing depth and limit assay-specific biases, TCR repertoire library preparation and sequencing were carried out by different laboratories using diverse techniques. Paper-wide results and their limitations: Sharing across several donors was observed for about 5% of naive CD4, over 3% of naive CD8, about 2.3% of memory CD4, and roughly 0.4% of memory CD8 clonotypes. Sampling was limited to blood, and TCR repertoires in tissue likely differ from TCR repertoires in blood. Clonotypes shared by all four sorted-subset donors showed higher generation probabilities than non-shared clonotypes. Because the study included a small number of donors, the genetic and exposure-history diversity represented was limited. Naive subsets generally had larger estimated clonotype richness than memory subsets did. Rarefaction of sorted-subset datasets indicated incomplete sequencing despite the large sequencing depth. Pairwise subsampling led to the expectation that sequencing depth would affect the degree of clonotype sharing among donors.

TCR CDR3 regions were amplified from genomic DNA by multiplex PCR using the deep immunoSEQ assay. Genomic DNA extracted from each cell subset was distributed evenly over all wells of several immunoSEQ 96-well plates, and each plate served as one replicate. For sorted subsets, about 0.2 ug genomic DNA, equal to about 30,000 T cell genomes, was loaded into each replicate PCR. Purified libraries were measured with a Qubit 3.0 fluorometer, size-checked on a Bioanalyzer 2100, and measured again with the KAPA Library Quantification kit. Each immunoSEQ 96-well plate was sequenced on its own single-read 150-cycle Illumina NextSeq 550 flow cell. Regarding the original processing steps: The immunoSEQ output contained only junctional sequences without quality scores, so filtering could not match that applied to full-length reads. To assign V/J genes and CDR3, sequences were annotated against IMGT germline references using PyIR, a Python wrapper for IgBLAST v1.9. Reads with weak V/J assignments (E-value above 1e-6), missing CDR3, stop codons, out-of-frame junctions, or ambiguous translated residues were removed. V3J clonotypes were defined as sequences sharing an identical inferred V gene, J gene, and CDR3 amino acid sequence. Percentage overlap between repertoires was computed as shared unique clonotypes divided by the size of the smaller repertoire. Three approaches were used to assess repertoire richness: RTK rarefaction, the Chao1 estimator, and Recon v2.1 estimates of unobserved clonotypes. Generation probabilities were computed with OLGA for all TCRbeta clonotypes obtained by the gDNA method from four donors. The source is immuneACCESS, and TCRdb retained only in-frame sequences with V and J called. Part of the clones is not carried over; for the studies checked, unresolved V genes explain less than half of this, and the remainder is unexplained. That table furnishes V, J and clone size, whereas the DNA furnished D and trimming. The sample table holds roughly 1.5 million clones, of which approximately 98% were seen once. About 0.4% of the sample comes from the top ten.

Sequenced sample: naive CD4+ T cells sorted from blood. Read against the paper, the sample's cell subset or site label means: CD45RA+ positively selected. The sequence came from a man aged 25-45 years in good health.

The CDR3 has the sequence CASSIGARTGVNTEAFF. The DNA reads TGTGCCAGTAGTATCGGGGCAAGGACAGGAGTGAACACTGAAGCTTTCTTT. Here the chain combines TRBV19 and TRBJ1-1; TRBD1 lines up with 7 middle nucleotides. Relative to germline, V is missing 3 bases and J is missing 0 bases, with 10 bases of the junction outside any gene match. Taken from the germline V gene (reference sequence), the CDR1 and CDR2 loops are LNHDA and SQIVND. The CDR3 numbers 17 residues from cysteine through phenylalanine. CDR3 DNA is the only sequence kept; it has 51 bases, read in frame from the first base.